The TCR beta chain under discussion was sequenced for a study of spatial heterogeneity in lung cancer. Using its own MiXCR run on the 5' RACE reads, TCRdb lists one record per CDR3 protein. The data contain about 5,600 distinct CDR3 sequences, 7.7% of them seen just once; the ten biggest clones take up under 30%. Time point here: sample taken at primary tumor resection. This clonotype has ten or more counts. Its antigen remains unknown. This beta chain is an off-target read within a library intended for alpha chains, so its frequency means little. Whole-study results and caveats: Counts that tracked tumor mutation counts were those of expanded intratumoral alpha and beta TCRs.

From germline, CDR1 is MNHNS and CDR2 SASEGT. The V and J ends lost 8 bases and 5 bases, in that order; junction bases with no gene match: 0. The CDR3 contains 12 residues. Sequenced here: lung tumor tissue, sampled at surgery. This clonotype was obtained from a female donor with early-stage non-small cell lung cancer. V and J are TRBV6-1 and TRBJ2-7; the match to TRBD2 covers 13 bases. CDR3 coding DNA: TGTGCCAGCGGGACTAGCGGGAACGAGCAGTACTTC. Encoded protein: CASGTSGNEQYF.